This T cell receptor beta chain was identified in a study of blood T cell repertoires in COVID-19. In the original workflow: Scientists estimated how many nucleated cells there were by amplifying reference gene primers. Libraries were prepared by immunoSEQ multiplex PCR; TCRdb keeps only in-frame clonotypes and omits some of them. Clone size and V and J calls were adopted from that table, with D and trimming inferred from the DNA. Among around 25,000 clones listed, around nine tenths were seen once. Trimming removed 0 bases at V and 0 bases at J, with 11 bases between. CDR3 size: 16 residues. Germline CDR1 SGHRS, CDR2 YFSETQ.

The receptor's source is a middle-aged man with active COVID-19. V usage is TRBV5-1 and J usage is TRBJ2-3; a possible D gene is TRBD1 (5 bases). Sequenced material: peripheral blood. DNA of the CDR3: TGCGCCAGCAGCTTGGAAGTGGGGCGGAGCACAGATACGCAGTATTTT. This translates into CASSLEVGRSTDTQYF.